This note documents a single T cell receptor (beta chain) sequence. Its binding antigen is unknown. The record has no base qualities; no much larger clone is one base away. The sample originates from a study of T-cell reconstitution after alpha-beta-depleted transplantation in children listed by TCRdb under 2016. About the study as a whole: Using TCR repertoire profiling, the study followed T-cell immune reconstitution in a quantitative way in children after TCRalphabeta/CD19-depleted allogeneic hematopoietic cell transplantation.

The method was PCR. The reads were generated on an Illumina HiSeq 2500. Molecular barcoding was employed in the preparation of TCR libraries, with unique molecular identifiers being used to normalize TCRbeta repertoire quantification. Starting from the raw public reads, TCRdb applied fastp trimming at Q25, assembled clones with MiXCR and retained in-frame beta chains. For every CDR3 protein sequence, its rows merge into one entry that carries the most common genes and DNA. The sample includes hundreds of thousands of distinct CDR3 sequences, with approximately 17% observed a single time. The top ten clones comprise 43% of the sample. There are 16 amino acids in the CDR3, from cysteine to phenylalanine inclusive. The kept DNA is CDR3 alone, 48 bases in frame from the first base. Via the germline V gene (reference sequence), CDR1 is SSHAT and CDR2 FNYEAQ. Germline trimming amounts to 5 bases on V and 2 bases on J, with 8 as the count of junction bases outside the gene matches.

Results the study describes overall, beyond this receptor: The high TCRbeta diversity at day 60 in some patients was ascribed to recipient T cells and intrathymic progenitors that had survived conditioning. Over subsequent months, a decline in hyperexpanded clone frequencies was noted, and after one year, T-cell counts and TCRbeta diversity were mostly ascribed to newly produced T cells. The apparently early alphabetaT-cell count recovery about two months after transplant was reportedly dependent on only several hundred rapidly expanded clones derived from non-depleted graft cells.

This specimen's treatment or condition label, interpreted: allogeneic hematopoietic cell transplantation with graft depleted of TCRalphabeta T cells and CD19 B cells. The children who served as transplant recipients had been given grafts of TCRalphabeta/CD19-depleted allogeneic hematopoietic cells. Sequenced material: PBMCs, mostly from graft donor cells, taken 360 days after TCRalphabeta/CD19-depleted stem cell transplant. Here the chain combines TRBV7-7 and TRBJ2-1, and 8 bases in between align with TRBD1. This TCR derives from a male patient between 2 and 10 years old who had a stem cell transplant for acute lymphoblastic leukemia, so the T cells may come from the graft donor. Here the CDR3 is given as CASSLRQGYPYNEQFF. The nucleotide sequence is given as TGTGCCAGCAGCCTCAGACAGGGGTACCCCTACAATGAGCAGTTCTTC.